The 14 T cell receptor beta chains listed next were all sequenced from one sample in a study of blood T cell repertoires in COVID-19. Only in-frame clones appear in the TCRdb table, and some are missing; sequencing was by immunoSEQ multiplex PCR. This sample carries roughly 78,000 clones, 80% to 90% of them seen once, and the ten largest clones take around 0.58%. Sequencing was performed on peripheral blood. Receptor source: a man in his sixties with acute or convalescent COVID-19.

V is TRBV5-1 and J is TRBJ1-1, with D unresolved. V lost 0 bases and J lost 1, with 13 bases in between. CDR3 size: 16 residues. Per the germline V gene, CDR1 is SGHRS and CDR2 is YFSETQ. The chain's CDR3 is CASSLGLLHQNTEAFF. CDR3 DNA sequence: TGCGCCAGCAGCTTGGGGCTCTTACACCAGAACACTGAAGCTTTCTTT.

About this clone itself: The sample has other DNA sequences that encode this CDR3 too. J is TRBJ1-2 and V is TRBV4-1, with TRBD1 as a possible D gene (5 bases). V was trimmed by 1 base and J by 4 bases, leaving 10 bases between them. Germline CDR1 reads MGHRA; CDR2 reads YSYEKL. The length of the CDR3 is 14 residues. CDR3 sequence (DNA): TGCGCCAGCAGCCAAGGGCAGGGCAGCTATGGCTACACCTTC. Amino acid sequence: CASSQGQGSYGYTF.

The chain links TRBV11-2 to TRBJ2-7; D gene uncertain. CDR3 length: 12 amino acids. Looked up from germline, CDR1 is SGHAT and CDR2 is FQNNGV. Between the trimmed V and J ends, which lost 5 bases and 5 bases, there was a span of 10 bases. The CDR3 protein is CASSLLNDEQYF. CDR3 DNA: TGTGCCAGCAGCCTATTGAACGACGAGCAGTACTTC.

The V gene is TRBV30, the J gene TRBJ2-2, with unresolved D. CDR3 length equals 13 residues. Trimming pared 0 bases from V and 4 bases from J, leaving 6 bases between. Germline V gives CDR1 GTSNPN, CDR2 SVGIG (reference sequence). The CDR3 bases are TGTGCCTGGAGTGTTTCGGGCACCGGGGAGCTGTTTTTT. Amino acids: CAWSVSGTGELFF. The full variable domain, its missing parts supplied by reference TRBV30 and TRBJ2-2, is SQTIHQWPATLVQPVGSPLSLECTVEGTSNPNLYWYRQAAGRGLQLLFYSVGIGQISSEVPQNLSASRPQDRQFILSSKKLLLSDSGFYLCAWSVSGTGELFFGEGSRLTVL.

The J gene is TRBJ2-5, the V gene TRBV7-8, with 7 bases fitting TRBD2. The ends lost 6 bases at V and 5 bases at J; junction bases unmatched: 9. The germline gives CDR1 SGHVS, CDR2 FQNEAQ. This CDR3 is 14 amino acids long. DNA for the CDR3: TGTGCCAGCAGGAACGGGGTCGGGGGGGAGACCCAGTACTTC. The encoded protein is CASRNGVGGETQYF.

V is TRBV30 and J is TRBJ1-2, with unresolved D. The V gene lost 0 bases and the J gene lost 2 bases, with 10 bases spanning the gap. CDR1 is GTSNPN, CDR2 SVGIG, per germline (reference sequence). The CDR3 sequence is 14 residues long. CDR3 residues: CAWSVSTNNYGYTF. Here the CDR3 DNA reads TGTGCCTGGAGTGTTTCGACAAACAACTATGGCTACACCTTC.

The chain carries TRBV12-3 or TRBV12-4 and TRBJ2-3; no definite D call. Deletions cut 3 bases from V and 0 bases from J, with 4 bases between. The CDR3 is 13 residues long. The DNA for the CDR3 is TGTGCCAGCAGTTTCAGTAGCACAGATACGCAGTATTTT. Translated: CASSFSSTDTQYF.

The chain combines TRBV11-2 with TRBJ2-5, with 8 nucleotides matching TRBD2. The V gene end was trimmed by 5 bases and the J gene end by 1 base; junction bases not matched to a gene: 9. The germline gives CDR1 SGHAT, CDR2 FQNNGV. The CDR3 is made up of 16 amino acids. The CDR3 DNA follows: TGTGCCAGCAGCCCACCGGGGCGGGGGGCCCAAGAGACCCAGTACTTC. This gives the protein CASSPPGRGAQETQYF.

The chain couples TRBV18 to TRBJ2-5; 11 bases fit TRBD1. This CDR3 region has 15 residues. V lost 6 bases and J lost 5; bases outside the gene matches: 8. Germline V gives CDR1 KGHSH, CDR2 LQKENI. CDR3 nucleotides: TGTGCCAGCTCTCATGGACAGGGGGCCGGGGAGACCCAGTACTTC. Translated, it gives CASSHGQGAGETQYF.

The chain employs TRBV5-6 and TRBJ1-5; D perhaps matches TRBD1 (5 bases). The CDR3 extends over 15 amino acids. V was pared by 0 bases and J by 2 bases, with 9 bases between. CDR1 is SGHDT and CDR2 is YYEEEE in the germline V gene. The CDR3 region has the DNA TGTGCCAGCAGCTTGGGGCAGGGCCGCAATCAGCCCCAGCATTTT. Translating gives CASSLGQGRNQPQHF. Full variable domain (missing parts from reference TRBV5-6 and TRBJ1-5): DAGVTQSPTHLIKTRGQQVTLRCSPKSGHDTVSWYQQALGQGPQFIFQYYEEEERQRGNFPDRFSGHQFPNYSSELNVNALLLGDSALYLCASSLGQGRNQPQHFGDGTRLSIL.

This clone was observed a handful of times. The chain couples TRBV27 to TRBJ2-7; 7 bases are a match to TRBD1. The trim removed 4 bases at V and 1 base at J, leaving 4 bases unmatched. This CDR3 spans 14 amino acids. Looked up from germline, CDR1 is MNHEY and CDR2 is SMNVEV (reference sequence). CDR3 sequence: CASSSNRGSYEQYF. The CDR3 coding sequence is TGTGCCAGCAGTTCTAACAGGGGATCCTACGAGCAGTACTTC.

V and J are TRBV7-9 and TRBJ2-5, with TRBD1 as a possible D gene (5 bases). The CDR3 length is 15 residues. The germline V gene has CDR1 SEHNR and CDR2 FQNEAQ (reference sequence). V dropped 5 bases and J dropped 5 bases, with 18 bases sitting between them. The CDR3 spells CASSPQGWVDETQYF. In nucleotides, the CDR3 is TGTGCCAGCAGCCCCCAGGGATGGGTTGACGAGACCCAGTACTTC.

The V gene is TRBV7-6, the J gene TRBJ2-1; 15 bases align to TRBD2. The junction had 9 bases not matched to a gene; V was cut back by 5 bases and J by 7 bases. CDR1 and CDR2 from the germline V gene are SGHVS and FNYEAQ. This CDR3 region has 17 residues. CDR3 amino acids: CASSSEGLAGGGNEQFF. The CDR3 region has the DNA TGTGCCAGCAGCAGCGAGGGACTAGCGGGGGGTGGGAATGAGCAGTTCTTC. Together with reference TRBV7-6 and TRBJ2-1, the CDR3 gives the full variable domain: GAGVSQSPRYKVTKRGQDVALRCDPISGHVSLYWYRQALGQGPEFLTYFNYEAQQDKSGLPNDRFSAERPEGSISTLTIQRTEQRDSAMYRCASSSEGLAGGGNEQFFGPGTRLTVL.

This clone has a handful of counts. V gene TRBV24-1 combines with J gene TRBJ2-2; D may be TRBD2 (5 bases). V lost 3 bases, J lost 6 bases, and 7 bases lay in between. This CDR3 region has 13 residues. Looked up from germline, CDR1 is KGHDR and CDR2 is SFDVKD. CDR3: CATSDGAAGELFF. In nucleotides, the CDR3 is TGTGCCACCAGTGATGGAGCGGCCGGGGAGCTGTTTTTT.